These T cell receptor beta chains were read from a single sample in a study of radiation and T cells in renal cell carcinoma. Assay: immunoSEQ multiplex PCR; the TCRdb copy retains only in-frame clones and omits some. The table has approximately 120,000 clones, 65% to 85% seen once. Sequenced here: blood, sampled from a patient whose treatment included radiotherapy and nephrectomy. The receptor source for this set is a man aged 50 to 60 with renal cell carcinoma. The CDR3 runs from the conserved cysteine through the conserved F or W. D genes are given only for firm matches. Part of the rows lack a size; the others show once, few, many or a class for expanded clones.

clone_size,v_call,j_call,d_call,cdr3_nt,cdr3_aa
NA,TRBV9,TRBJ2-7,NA,TGTGCCAGCAGCGTTTCAGGGGGGTCACCCTACGAGCAGTACTTC,CASSVSGGSPYEQYF
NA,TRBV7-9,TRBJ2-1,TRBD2,TGTGCCAGCAGCGGGCTAGCGGGTGAGCAGTTCTTC,CASSGLAGEQFF
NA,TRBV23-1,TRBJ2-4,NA,TGCGCCAGCAGTCATAGGCGCCCCGAAAACATTCAGTACTTC,CASSHRRPENIQYF
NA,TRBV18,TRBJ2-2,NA,TGTGCCAGCTCACCGTTCGCTGGGTTGAACACCGGGGAGCTGTTTTTT,CASSPFAGLNTGELFF
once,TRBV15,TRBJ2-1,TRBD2,TGTGCCACCAGCAGGGGACTAGCGGGAGGGTCCTACAATGAGCAGTTCTTC,CATSRGLAGGSYNEQFF
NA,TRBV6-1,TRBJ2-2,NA,TGTGCCAGCAGTGAAGCGCTTCCCGGGGAGCTGTTTTTT,CASSEALPGELFF
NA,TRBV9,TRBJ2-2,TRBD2,TGTGCCAGCAGCGCTAAGCGGGGGACTAAGAACACCGGGGAGCTGTTTTTT,CASSAKRGTKNTGELFF
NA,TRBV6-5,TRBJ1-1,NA,TGTGCCAGGGGTTGGGCTTTCTTT,CARGWAFF
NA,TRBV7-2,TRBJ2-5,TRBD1,TGTGCCAGCAGCCCGGACAGGGGTCCTCAAGAGACCCAGTACTTC,CASSPDRGPQETQYF
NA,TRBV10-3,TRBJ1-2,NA,TGTGCCATCAGTGAGTTCCAGGGGACTAACTATGGCTACACCTTC,CAISEFQGTNYGYTF
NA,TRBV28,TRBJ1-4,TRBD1,TGTGCCACCGCAGGGGGGGATGAAAAACTGTTTTTT,CATAGGDEKLFF
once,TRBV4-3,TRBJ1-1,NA,TGCGCCAGCAGCCAACAGGCGACGGACTCTGAAGCTTTCTTT,CASSQQATDSEAFF
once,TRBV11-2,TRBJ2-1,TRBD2,TGTGCCAGCAGCTTAGCTCGGACTAGGGCCCTCTACAATGAGCAGTTCTTC,CASSLARTRALYNEQFF
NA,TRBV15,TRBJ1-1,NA,TGTGCCACCAGCAGAGATCGACAGGTTTTATGGGGAGCTTTCTTT,CATSRDRQVLWGAFF
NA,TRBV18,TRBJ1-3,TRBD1,TGTGCCAGCTCAAGTTCCGGGACAGGCTCTGGAAACACCATATATTTT,CASSSSGTGSGNTIYF
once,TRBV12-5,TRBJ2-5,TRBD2,TGTGCTAGTGCCCCCGGGACTAGCGGGAGGACCCAGTACTTC,CASAPGTSGRTQYF
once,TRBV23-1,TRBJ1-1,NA,TGCGCCAGCAGTCAAATGACAGGCCTAACTGAAGCTTTCTTT,CASSQMTGLTEAFF
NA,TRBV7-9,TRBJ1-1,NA,TGTGCCAGCAGCTCGCAGGGGAACACTGAAGCTTTCTTT,CASSSQGNTEAFF
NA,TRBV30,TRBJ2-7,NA,TGTGCCTGGAGTGTACAGGGCTACGAGCAGTACTTC,CAWSVQGYEQYF
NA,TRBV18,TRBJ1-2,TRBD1,TGTGCCAGCTCTCCTACAGGGGAAGGAGATGGCTACACCTTC,CASSPTGEGDGYTF
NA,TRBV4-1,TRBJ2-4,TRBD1,TGCGCCAGCAGGGAGGGACAGGGGGTTGACATTCAGTACTTC,CASREGQGVDIQYF
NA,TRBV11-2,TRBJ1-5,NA,TGTGCCAGCAGCTTATGGGGGTCTGGGCAGCCCCAGCATTTT,CASSLWGSGQPQHF
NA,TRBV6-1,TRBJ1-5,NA,TGTGCCAGCAGTGTTTCAGGGGCGAATCAGCCCCAGCATTTT,CASSVSGANQPQHF
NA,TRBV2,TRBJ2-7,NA,TGTGCCAGCAGCTATTTCGACGAGCAGTACTTC,CASSYFDEQYF
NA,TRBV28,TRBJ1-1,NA,TGTGCCAGCAGGGTGAACACTGAAGCTTTCTTT,CASRVNTEAFF
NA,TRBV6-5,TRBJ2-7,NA,TGTGCCAGCAGACCGGGCCCCTTTATCGGGCAGTACTTC,CASRPGPFIGQYF
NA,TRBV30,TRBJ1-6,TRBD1,TGTGCCTGGAGTGGACAGGGGTACTCACCCCTCCACTTT,CAWSGQGYSPLHF
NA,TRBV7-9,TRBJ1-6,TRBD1,TGTGCCAGCAGCTCCTTTGGCCAGGGGGACAACTTACTCCACTTT,CASSSFGQGDNLLHF
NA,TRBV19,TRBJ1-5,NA,TGTGCCAGTAGTTCCCCTCGGGGGTGGGAAGATCAGCCCCAGCATTTT,CASSSPRGWEDQPQHF
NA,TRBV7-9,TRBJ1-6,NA,TGTGCCAGCAGCTTATTCAGCAGAGCGAGGTCACCCCTCCACTTT,CASSLFSRARSPLHF
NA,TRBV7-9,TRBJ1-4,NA,TGTGCCAGCAGCTTAGCAACGGTTGAAAAACTGTTTTTT,CASSLATVEKLFF
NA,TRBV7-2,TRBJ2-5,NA,TGTGCCAGCAGCTCCGGGACGCACCAAGAGACCCAGTACTTC,CASSSGTHQETQYF
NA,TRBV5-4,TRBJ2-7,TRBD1,TGTGCCAGCAGCCTTTTCCCGGGACAGGGGGCTGACGAGCAGTACTTC,CASSLFPGQGADEQYF
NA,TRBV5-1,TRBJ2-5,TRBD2,TGCGCCAGCAGCCCTGGGTTAGCGGGGGGGCGTGAGACCCAGTACTTC,CASSPGLAGGRETQYF
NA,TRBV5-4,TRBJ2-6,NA,TGTGCCAGCAGCTTCCCCGTTGGGACTGAGGCCAACGTCCTGACTTTC,CASSFPVGTEANVLTF
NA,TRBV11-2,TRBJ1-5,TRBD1,TGTGCCAGCAGCTTGGGACAGGGGTTTCCCCAGCATTTT,CASSLGQGFPQHF
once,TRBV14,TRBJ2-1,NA,TGTGCCAGCAGGCTTTCCGGGACACCCTCCAATGAGCAGTTCTTC,CASRLSGTPSNEQFF
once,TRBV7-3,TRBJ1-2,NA,TGTGCCAGCAGCGCCGGGACATCGCCAGGCTACACCTTC,CASSAGTSPGYTF
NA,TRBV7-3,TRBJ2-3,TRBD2,TGTGCCAGCAGCCCGGGAGGGCCCAGCACAGATACGCAGTATTTT,CASSPGGPSTDTQYF
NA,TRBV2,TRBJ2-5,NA,TGTGCCAGCACCCGTGAGTACCAAGAGACCCAGTACTTC,CASTREYQETQYF
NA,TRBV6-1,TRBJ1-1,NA,TGTGCCAGCAGTGAAGCGGGCCTCCAAGCTTTCTTT,CASSEAGLQAFF
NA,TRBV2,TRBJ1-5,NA,TGTGCCAGCACCGAGGGAGGGGAGAATCAGCCCCAGCATTTT,CASTEGGENQPQHF
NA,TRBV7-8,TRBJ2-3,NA,TGTGCCAGCAGCTTAACCCTCCACAGCACAGATACGCAGTATTTT,CASSLTLHSTDTQYF
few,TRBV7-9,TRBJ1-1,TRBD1,TGTGCCAGCAGCAACCAGGGGGCTGAAGCTTTCTTT,CASSNQGAEAFF
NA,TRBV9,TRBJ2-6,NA,TGTGCCAGCGGCTCGCGGACAGCCAACGTCCTGACTTTC,CASGSRTANVLTF
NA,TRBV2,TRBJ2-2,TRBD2,TGTGCCACTCCCGAGAGCGGGAGCGGCACCGGGGAGCTGTTTTTT,CATPESGSGTGELFF
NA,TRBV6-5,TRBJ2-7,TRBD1,TGTGCCAGCAGACGGGACAGGAATACTTACGAGCAGTACTTC,CASRRDRNTYEQYF